These 25 T cell receptor beta chains originate from one sample sequenced in a study of blood T cells in healthy people across ages. It was with a sample-barcoded 5' primer and a J-beta primer mix that a second PCR of about 6 to 12 cycles was run. TCRdb ran MiXCR on the 5' RACE reads and lists one entry per CDR3 protein. This table has about 1.4 million distinct CDR3 sequences, 59% appearing once. The sample was blood. Receptors originate from a man younger than 35 in good health.

This clonotype was detected a few times. This chain uses TRBV5-1 with TRBJ1-2; D unclear. The CDR3 contains 13 residues. CDR1 is SGHRS and CDR2 is YFSETQ in the germline V gene. V was clipped by 0 bases and J by 8 bases, with 11 bases between them. CDR3 DNA sequence: TGCGCCAGCAGCTTGGATGCAGGTCGCGGCTACACCTTC. Translation: CASSLDAGRGYTF.

Only a few counts were recorded for this clonotype. The chain links TRBV4-2 to TRBJ1-2, with D unclear. The CDR3 length is 14 residues. With 0 bases removed from V and 8 bases from J, the gap between germline ends came to 13 bases. The germline V gene has CDR1 LGHNA and CDR2 YNFKEQ. CDR3 DNA: TGTGCCAGCAGCCAAGATCGAATAACTCCGGGCTACACCTTC. Encoded protein: CASSQDRITPGYTF.

This chain joins TRBV7-2 and TRBJ2-7; D is unresolved. The CDR3 spans 13 residues. Trimming stripped 5 bases from V and 0 bases from J, with 8 bases between. Germline CDR1 and CDR2: SGHTA and FQGNSA. The CDR3 sequence is CASSPYPSYEQYF. Here the CDR3 DNA reads TGTGCCAGCAGCCCCTATCCCTCCTACGAGCAGTACTTC.

The rearrangement links TRBV5-1 to TRBJ2-7; D is ambiguous. Germline CDR1 and CDR2: SGHRS and YFSETQ. This CDR3 spans 16 amino acids. V lost 0 bases, J lost 0 bases, and 13 bases lay in between. CDR3 residues: CASSLGTRPSSYEQYF. The CDR3 DNA is TGCGCCAGCAGCTTGGGAACGCGGCCAAGCTCCTACGAGCAGTACTTC.

The chain uses TRBV2 and TRBJ2-5; 8 bases match TRBD1. The J call is doubtful: the DNA matches TRBJ2-7 better. CDR1 is SNHLY and CDR2 is FYNNEI in the germline V gene. The CDR3 sequence is 12 residues long. CDR3 nucleotide sequence: TGTGCCTCCGGACAGGGTACCCACGAGCAGTACTTC. Translation: CASGQGTHEQYF.

The chain joins TRBV6-6 to TRBJ2-1; a possible D gene is TRBD2 (6 bases). The V end lost 0 bases, the J end lost 9 bases, and 12 bases lay between the germline ends. CDR1 and CDR2 (germline): MNHNY, SVGAGI (reference sequence). This CDR3 region has 14 residues. The CDR3 loop reads CASSYSGGGSEQFF. CDR3 DNA: TGTGCCAGCAGTTACTCGGGGGGAGGAAGTGAGCAGTTCTTC.

The chain links TRBV20-1 to TRBJ2-3; D ambiguous. The CDR3 covers 15 residues. Trimming left V 5 bases short and J 4 bases short, with 19 bases between. Germline assignment: CDR1 DFQATT and CDR2 SNEGSKA (reference sequence). CDR3 region: CSAVKTGVTADTQYF. In DNA form, the CDR3 reads TGCAGTGCTGTAAAGACTGGGGTTACGGCAGATACGCAGTATTTT.

This clonotype turned up a few times. The chain joins TRBV4-1 to TRBJ2-7; 10 positions match TRBD2. Looked up from germline, CDR1 is MGHRA and CDR2 is YSYEKL. The CDR3 covers 17 residues. V shed 0 bases and J 6 bases; nucleotides not matched to a gene: 11. The CDR3 bases are TGCGCCAGCAGCCAAGATCGGGCTAGCGGGAGCCGGGGCGAGCAGTACTTC. This sequence encodes CASSQDRASGSRGEQYF.

Only a few counts were recorded for this clonotype. The CDR3 protein is CASSRDVSSYEQYF. CDR3 DNA: TGTGCCAGCAGCCGGGACGTTAGCTCCTACGAGCAGTACTTC. V usage is TRBV7-2 and J usage is TRBJ2-7, with D tentatively TRBD1 or TRBD2 (5 bases each). With 5 bases removed from V and 0 bases from J, the gap between germline ends came to 11 bases. Per the germline V gene, CDR1 is SGHTA and CDR2 is FQGNSA. CDR3 length equals 14 residues.

The gene calls are TRBV20-1 and TRBJ2-1, with D unresolved. The germline V and J ends were trimmed by 0 bases and 10 bases, with 10 bases remaining between them. CDR1 DFQATT and CDR2 SNEGSKA come from the germline V gene (reference sequence). CDR3 length: 12 residues. The CDR3: CSARDMGWEQFF. For the CDR3, the DNA is TGCAGTGCTAGAGATATGGGGTGGGAGCAGTTCTTC.

A word on this clonotype: Sequence at one end of the junction differs from germline and may be a read error. This chain uses TRBV6-6 with TRBJ1-2; D call uncertain. The CDR3 runs 13 residues. CDR1 and CDR2 (germline): MNHNY, SVGAGI (reference sequence). The CDR3, as DNA: TGTGCCAGCATTTACGAGGTCAACTATGGCTACACCTTC. Its protein product is CASIYEVNYGYTF.

The CDR3 coding sequence is TGCAGTGCTACACTTGCGGGACAGGGCGGGCGCTACACCTTC. Protein product: CSATLAGQGGRYTF. This sequence joins TRBV20-1 and TRBJ1-2, with 9 bases fitting TRBD1. The CDR3 is 14 residues long. Per germline, CDR1 DFQATT and CDR2 SNEGSKA (reference sequence). V lost 4 bases and J lost 9; bases outside the gene matches: 12.

Of note for this clonotype: With a much larger clone just one base away, this may be a read error. The CDR3 coding sequence is TGCGCCAGCAGCACAACAGGATTTTGGACCGGGGGGCTGTTTTTT. This encodes CASSTTGFWTGGLFF. This chain joins TRBV5-1 and TRBJ2-2; D is possibly TRBD2 (6 bases). The CDR3 consists of 15 residues. Germline CDR1 and CDR2: SGHRS and YFSETQ.

Worth noting for this clonotype: The junction and the germline gene differ at one end; a read error may be behind it. V gene TRBV12-3 or TRBV12-4 combines with J gene TRBJ2-2; D might be TRBD2 (6 bases). CDR3 length: 15 amino acids. CDR3 DNA sequence: TGTGCCAGCAGTTTATATAAAGGGTACACCGGGGGGCTGTTTTTT. Translating gives CASSLYKGYTGGLFF.

This rearrangement joins TRBV2 to TRBJ2-5, with D perhaps TRBD2 (5 bases). Germline V gene sequence: CDR1 SNHLY, CDR2 FYNNEI. The CDR3 is 12 amino acids. Trimming cost V 8 bases and J 3 bases, with 10 bases left between them. The CDR3 nucleotides read TGTGCCAGCGGCCAGGAGGAAGAGACCCAGTACTTC. This codes for CASGQEEETQYF.

The V gene is TRBV27, the J gene TRBJ2-5, with TRBD1 matching over 8 bases. Germline V gene sequence: CDR1 MNHEY, CDR2 SMNVEV (reference sequence). V was clipped by 4 bases and J by 2 bases; unmatched bases: 6. The CDR3 length is 15 residues. The CDR3: CASSWTGRRQETQYF. In DNA form, the CDR3 reads TGTGCCAGCAGTTGGACAGGGAGGAGGCAAGAGACCCAGTACTTC.

The rearrangement uses TRBV6-5 and TRBJ2-1; 12 bases line up with TRBD2. From germline, CDR1 is MNHEY and CDR2 SVGAGI. This CDR3 is built from 14 residues. Losses at the gene ends were 8 bases for V and 8 bases for J; bases not matched to a gene: 7. The CDR3 coding sequence is TGTGCCAGCGAATTGACTAGCGGGAGTTATGAGCAGTTCTTC. It specifies CASELTSGSYEQFF.

The chain links TRBV27 to TRBJ2-1; maybe TRBD2 (7 bases). This CDR3 region has 15 residues. V was shortened by 8 bases and J by 4 bases, with 18 bases between the two germline ends. The germline CDR1 and CDR2 sequences are MNHEY and SMNVEV (reference sequence). The CDR3 region is CASQRGGGGYNEQFF. The CDR3 DNA follows: TGTGCCAGCCAAAGGGGGGGAGGTGGGTACAATGAGCAGTTCTTC.

The chain recombines TRBV10-1 with TRBJ2-3, with D perhaps being TRBD1 or TRBD2 (5 bases each). This CDR3 region has 14 residues. CDR1 is WNHNN, CDR2 SYGVQD, per germline (reference sequence). V lost 7 bases and J 0 bases, leaving 11 bases between the germline ends. Written as DNA, the CDR3 is TGCGCCAGCAATCCGGGGACCAGCACAGATACGCAGTATTTT. It encodes CASNPGTSTDTQYF.

The rearrangement links TRBV29-1 to TRBJ2-2; D remains ambiguous. The CDR3 is 11 residues long. CDR1 is SQVTM, CDR2 ANQGSEA, per germline. Trimming stripped 4 bases from V and 6 bases from J, with 6 bases between. CDR3 residues: CSVGAAGELFF. The DNA for the CDR3 is TGCAGCGTTGGGGCGGCCGGGGAGCTGTTTTTT.

In its sample, this clonotype was seen a few times. The chain uses TRBV25-1 and TRBJ2-1; unclear D gene. The germline V and J ends were trimmed by 5 bases and 10 bases, with 6 bases remaining between them. Per the germline V gene, CDR1 is MGHDK and CDR2 is SYGVNS. CDR3 length: 10 residues. The CDR3 DNA is TGTGCCAGCAGTTATGTCGAGCAGTTCTTC. Translation gives CASSYVEQFF.

This chain links TRBV6-6 with TRBJ2-3; no clear D gene. Germline CDR1 MNHNY, CDR2 SVGAGI (reference sequence). V lost 7 bases, J lost 0 bases, and 11 bases lay in between. This CDR3 comprises 14 residues. Here the CDR3 reads CASNRATSTDTQYF. CDR3 bases: TGTGCCAGCAACCGAGCTACTAGCACAGATACGCAGTATTTT.

This chain links TRBV7-2 with TRBJ2-7, with D hard to call. Trimming took 9 bases from V and 5 from J, leaving 17 bases between them. The CDR3 spans 13 residues. Germline V gene sequence: CDR1 SGHTA, CDR2 FQGNSA. CDR3 in amino acids: CASSTRPTDEQYF. As DNA, the CDR3 is TGTGCCAGTAGCACCAGACCTACCGACGAGCAGTACTTC. Full variable domain (missing parts from reference TRBV7-2 and TRBJ2-7): GAGVSQSPSNKVTEKGKDVELRCDPISGHTALYWYRQSLGQGLEFLIYFQGNSAPDKSGLPSDRFSAERTGGSVSTLTIQRTQQEDSAVYLCASSTRPTDEQYFGPGTRLTVT.

The gene calls are TRBV4-1 and TRBJ2-7, with 9 bases aligning to TRBD1. The CDR3 runs to 14 residues. The germline V gene encodes CDR1 MGHRA and CDR2 YSYEKL. The V gene end was trimmed by 3 bases and the J gene end by 7 bases; junction bases not matched to a gene: 7. In DNA form, the CDR3 reads TGCGCCAGCAGCCACTGGACAGGGGCGGGAGAGCAGTACTTC. Residues: CASSHWTGAGEQYF.

This chain joins TRBV5-1 and TRBJ2-7, with a tentative D call TRBD2 (5 bases). Germline CDR1 and CDR2: SGHRS and YFSETQ. The V gene lost 5 bases and the J gene lost 2 bases, with 14 bases spanning the gap. The CDR3 totals 14 residues. The CDR3 nucleotides read TGCGCCAGCAGAGAGGTTGGAGGTACCTACGAGCAGTACTTC. Protein sequence: CASREVGGTYEQYF.